The 23 T cell receptor beta chains listed next were all sequenced from one sample in a study of T cell repertoires in cytomegalovirus infection. TCRdb recomputed calls from the reads with MiXCR, one row per CDR3 protein. Here the sample spans around 430,000 distinct CDR3 sequences, under 55% being singletons. No cognate antigen is known for these TCRs. Sequencing used cultured PBMCs, obtained from culture after CMV antigen stimulation. These receptors were taken from a human donor in good health (CMV status not recorded). Some clones in this sample may be carry-over from other donors' samples.

This chain joins TRBV6-2 or TRBV6-3 and TRBJ1-4; 8 nucleotides agree with TRBD1. J was trimmed by 5 bases and V by 6 bases; bases with no gene match: 5. The length of the CDR3 is 14 residues. Germline CDR1 reads MNHEY; CDR2 reads SVGEGT. The CDR3 sequence: CASRRQGTNEKLFF. The CDR3 DNA reads TGTGCCAGCAGGCGACAGGGGACGAATGAAAAACTGTTTTTT.

This clonotype was found a few times. The CDR3 sequence: CASSYAGPGNTIYF. CDR3 sequence (DNA): TGTGCCAGCAGTTATGCAGGGCCTGGAAACACCATATATTTT. V usage is TRBV6-5 and J usage is TRBJ1-3; a weak D match, TRBD1 (5 bases). V gave up 3 bases and J gave up 2 bases, with 8 bases separating them. The CDR3 totals 14 residues. The germline V gene encodes CDR1 MNHEY and CDR2 SVGAGI.

This clonotype was picked up a small number of times. The genes are TRBV7-2 and TRBJ2-5; 9 bases agree with TRBD2. In germline, CDR1 is SGHTA, CDR2 FQGNSA. V trimming: 2 bases; J trimming: 2 bases; junction bases outside the gene matches: 9. The CDR3 is 17 amino acids. CDR3 coding DNA: TGTGCCAGCAGCTTAAGGTGGAGCGGGGGGATACAAGAGACCCAGTACTTC. Residues: CASSLRWSGGIQETQYF.

This clonotype has a handful of counts. The CDR3 reads CASSLQGWYEQYF. DNA for the CDR3: TGTGCCAGCAGCTTACAGGGCTGGTACGAGCAGTACTTC. This chain uses TRBV7-2 with TRBJ2-7, with a weak D call TRBD1 (5 bases). V was shortened by 2 bases and J by 4 bases, with 9 bases between the two germline ends. This CDR3 is 13 amino acids long. The V gene's germline CDR1 is SGHTA and CDR2 FQGNSA.

The V call is TRBV6-2 or TRBV6-3, the J call TRBJ1-1; D unclear. Germline lookup yields CDR1 MNHEY and CDR2 SVGEGT. CDR3 length: 14 amino acids. Trimming took off 0 bases at V and 6 bases at J, with 11 bases between the two ends. The CDR3 nucleotides are TGTGCCAGCAGTTACTCTGGCCCGGGAGCTGAAGCTTTCTTT. This translates into CASSYSGPGAEAFF.

The chain has TRBV29-1 and TRBJ1-2; D gene uncertain. Germline V gene data show CDR1 as SQVTM and CDR2 as ANQGSEA. V gave up 4 bases and J gave up 3 bases, with 6 bases separating them. This CDR3 is 11 amino acids long. The CDR3 DNA reads TGCAGCGTTGTCAAGGACTATGGCTACACCTTC. This sequence encodes CSVVKDYGYTF.

This clonotype was seen a single time. The chain employs TRBV20-1 and TRBJ2-3, with D perhaps TRBD2 (7 bases). The CDR3 is made up of 15 amino acids. The V end lost 6 bases, the J end lost 4 bases, and 20 bases lay between the germline ends. Germline CDR1 DFQATT, CDR2 SNEGSKA (reference sequence). The CDR3 here is CSAPKGGEPSDTQYF. The DNA for the CDR3 is TGCAGTGCACCAAAGGGGGGGGAGCCATCAGATACGCAGTATTTT.

This rearrangement joins TRBV5-1 to TRBJ2-5; TRBD1 or TRBD2 may be the D gene (5 bases each). The CDR3 has 15 residues. The V gene lost 4 bases and the J gene lost 5 bases, with 18 bases spanning the gap. Germline CDR1 is SGHRS and CDR2 is YFSETQ. Here the CDR3 DNA reads TGCGCCAGCAGCCCTACCCAGGGTAGGGAGGAGACCCAGTACTTC. This codes for CASSPTQGREETQYF.

The V call is TRBV6-1, the J call TRBJ2-7; unclear D gene. The germline gives CDR1 MNHNS, CDR2 SASEGT. Trimming removed 3 bases at V and 3 bases at J, with 12 bases between. This CDR3 is 14 amino acids long. CDR3 nucleotides: TGTGCCAGCAGTGATTCGGGCCTTGTCTACGAGCAGTACTTC. Translating it yields CASSDSGLVYEQYF.

This chain connects TRBV7-2 to TRBJ2-3, with D perhaps TRBD2 (5 bases). The CDR3 runs to 13 residues. Trimming stripped 7 bases from V and 5 bases from J, with 13 bases between. Germline V gene data show CDR1 as SGHTA and CDR2 as FQGNSA. Here the CDR3 DNA reads TGTGCCAGCAACTTGACGGGGAGAGATACGCAGTATTTT. This translates into CASNLTGRDTQYF.

The genes are TRBV6-2 or TRBV6-3 and TRBJ1-1; 8 nucleotides agree with TRBD1. The ends lost 2 bases at V and 2 bases at J; junction bases unmatched: 7. Germline CDR1 is MNHEY and CDR2 is SVGEGT. The CDR3 loop spans 16 amino acids. The CDR3, as DNA: TGTGCCAGCAGTTACGGCAGGGGGCCGATAAACACTGAAGCTTTCTTT. Protein product: CASSYGRGPINTEAFF.

The chain joins TRBV12-5 to TRBJ2-1, with unresolved D. Trimming shortened V by 5 bases and J by 2 bases, and 10 bases separated the two germline ends. The CDR3 has 14 residues. The germline V gene encodes CDR1 LGHNT and CDR2 FRNRAP. CDR3 loop: CASGPVRTYNEQFF. DNA for the CDR3: TGTGCTAGTGGTCCCGTGAGGACCTACAATGAGCAGTTCTTC.

The rearrangement uses TRBV6-2 or TRBV6-3 and TRBJ2-7, with unresolved D. Germline V gene lookup returns CDR1 MNHEY and CDR2 SVGEGT. The CDR3 totals 14 residues. The ends were cut back, 3 bases at V and 4 bases at J, with 13 bases in the middle. CDR3 amino acids: CASSYRGGQYEQYF. CDR3 bases: TGTGCCAGCAGTTATAGAGGCGGCCAGTACGAGCAGTACTTC.

The CDR3 sequence is CASSLKQGAVFGYTF. The CDR3 DNA reads TGTGCCAGCAGCTTAAAACAGGGGGCTGTATTTGGCTACACCTTC. V gene TRBV11-2 combines with J gene TRBJ1-2; 9 bases match TRBD1. The junction had 8 bases not matched to a gene; V was cut back by 2 bases and J by 7 bases. This CDR3 is 15 amino acids long. Per germline, CDR1 SGHAT and CDR2 FQNNGV.

The chain joins TRBV5-4 to TRBJ2-7; 8 bases agree with TRBD2. V dropped 4 bases and J dropped 3; count of bases not matched to a gene: 9. This CDR3 comprises 15 residues. The V gene's germline CDR1 is SGHNT and CDR2 YYREEE (reference sequence). DNA for the CDR3: TGTGCCAGCAGCACAAAGGGGACTAGAGACTACGAGCAGTACTTC. Residues: CASSTKGTRDYEQYF. Full variable domain (outside the CDR3, taken from reference TRBV5-4 and TRBJ2-7): ETGVTQSPTHLIKTRGQQVTLRCSSQSGHNTVSWYQQALGQGPQFIFQYYREEENGRGNFPPRFSGLQFPNYSSELNVNALELDDSALYLCASSTKGTRDYEQYFGPGTRLTVT.

This clonotype has only one observation. This chain uses TRBV20-1 with TRBJ2-1, with D perhaps matching TRBD2 (7 bases). The CDR3 spans 19 residues. The germline gives CDR1 DFQATT, CDR2 SNEGSKA (reference sequence). The V end was cut by 0 bases, the J end by 3 bases, with 24 bases between. The CDR3 region has the DNA TGCAGTGCTAGAGATCAGAGGGGGGGTAAGGGCAGGGGCTACAATGAGCAGTTCTTC. Translating gives CSARDQRGGKGRGYNEQFF.

The chain joins TRBV7-2 to TRBJ1-3; D is undetermined. The CDR3 covers 15 residues. The V end lost 1 base, the J end lost 0 bases, and 7 bases lay between the germline ends. Per the germline V gene, CDR1 is SGHTA and CDR2 is FQGNSA. The CDR3 loop is CASSLVGFSGNTIYF. As DNA, the CDR3 is TGTGCCAGCAGCTTAGTGGGCTTCTCTGGAAACACCATATATTTT.

The J gene is TRBJ2-5, the V gene TRBV7-2, with 15 nucleotides matching TRBD2. Germline V gene sequence: CDR1 SGHTA, CDR2 FQGNSA. The CDR3 extends over 17 amino acids. Trimming at V came to 6 bases and at J to 1 base, leaving 6 bases not matched to a gene. CDR3 sequence: CASSRGLAGGLQETQYF. CDR3 bases: TGTGCCAGCAGTCGAGGACTAGCGGGGGGGCTCCAAGAGACCCAGTACTTC. Combining the CDR3 with reference TRBV7-2 and TRBJ2-5 gives the whole variable domain GAGVSQSPSNKVTEKGKDVELRCDPISGHTALYWYRQSLGQGLEFLIYFQGNSAPDKSGLPSDRFSAERTGGSVSTLTIQRTQQEDSAVYLCASSRGLAGGLQETQYFGPGTRLLVL.

This chain uses TRBV2 with TRBJ2-7, with D unclear. V lost 7 bases to trimming and J lost 3 bases, with 13 bases between them. Looked up from germline, CDR1 is SNHLY and CDR2 is FYNNEI. There are 13 residues in the CDR3. CDR3 sequence (DNA): TGTGCCAGCATGGGTACGGACCACTACGAGCAGTACTTC. This codes for CASMGTDHYEQYF.

The chain carries TRBV20-1 and TRBJ2-7, with 7 bases matching TRBD2. The germline gives CDR1 DFQATT, CDR2 SNEGSKA (reference sequence). V shed 6 bases and J 2 bases; nucleotides not matched to a gene: 16. The CDR3 totals 16 residues. CDR3 in amino acids: CSAARGGRKKPYEQYF. CDR3 DNA: TGCAGTGCGGCTCGGGGAGGGAGGAAGAAGCCCTACGAGCAGTACTTC.

V usage is TRBV6-6 and J usage is TRBJ2-3; a weak D match, TRBD1 (6 bases). The V gene lost 6 bases and the J gene lost 4 bases, with 11 bases spanning the gap. The CDR3 spans 13 residues. Germline values: CDR1 MNHNY, CDR2 SVGAGI (reference sequence). The CDR3 sequence is CASSYRAADTQYF. As DNA, the CDR3 is TGTGCCAGCAGCTACAGGGCGGCAGATACGCAGTATTTT.

V and J are TRBV19 and TRBJ1-2; D unclear. Looked up from germline, CDR1 is LNHDA and CDR2 is SQIVND (reference sequence). The CDR3 is 15 amino acids. V dropped 8 bases and J dropped 7 bases, with 23 bases sitting between them. The CDR3 region is CASGPSPLSRRGYTF. The CDR3 bases are TGTGCCAGTGGTCCCAGTCCTCTTTCAAGGCGTGGCTACACCTTC.

The rearrangement links TRBV27 to TRBJ2-6, with 8 bases matching TRBD1. The V segment lost 4 bases and the J segment 2 bases; nucleotides outside the gene matches: 7. There are 17 residues in the CDR3. Per the germline V gene, CDR1 is MNHEY and CDR2 is SMNVEV (reference sequence). CDR3 residues: CASSSRTGLAGANVLTF. DNA for the CDR3: TGTGCCAGCAGTTCCCGGACAGGGCTGGCTGGGGCCAACGTCCTGACTTTC.